This T cell receptor beta chain was identified in a study of post-analysis software for immune sequencing data. As for the study in general: Both relapsing-remitting and secondary progressive multiple sclerosis featured among the disease courses, as did progressive-relapsing multiple sclerosis.

General observations from the study: Strong same-batch co-clustering of samples appeared with F measure clustering. Among four or five TRBV segments more frequent in patients than controls were TRBV5-6, TRBV5-1 and TRBV20-1. Compared with controls, patients showed significantly lower normalized Chao1 diversity.

Worth noting for this clonotype: What it binds is not known.

V was pared by 3 bases and J by 0 bases, with 4 bases of the junction left unmatched. Per germline, CDR1 SGHTA and CDR2 FQGNSA. CDR3 length: 15 residues. Unique molecular identifiers were carried by the TCR beta cDNA libraries. Via MiXCR, TCRdb re-called the PCR reads, giving one row per CDR3 protein. Of hundreds of thousands of distinct CDR3 sequences in the sample, around 60% were seen once. This receptor was obtained from a girl aged 2 to 10 with multiple sclerosis. V and J are TRBV7-2 and TRBJ1-1; 7 nucleotides align to TRBD1. The specimen was blood. The CDR3 protein is CASSFSTGLNTEAFF. The DNA of the CDR3 is TGTGCCAGCAGCTTTTCGACAGGGTTGAACACTGAAGCTTTCTTT.